This T cell receptor beta chain appears in the sequencing data of a study of post-analysis software for immune sequencing data. Study background: In terms of disease course, relapsing-remitting, secondary progressive and progressive-relapsing multiple sclerosis were included. Study outcomes and limitations: Samples from one preparation batch, clustered by F measure, grouped strongly together. For normalized Chao1 diversity, multiple sclerosis patients scored significantly lower than controls did. There were roughly 5 TRBV segments more frequent in patients than controls, and TRBV5-6, TRBV5-1 and TRBV20-1 were among them.

Unique-molecular-identifier-tagged TCR beta cDNA libraries were used. TCRdb reprocessed the PCR reads via MiXCR and lists one record per CDR3 protein. Of hundreds of thousands of distinct CDR3 sequences listed, 45% are singletons. The germline gives CDR1 DFQATT, CDR2 SNEGSKA (reference sequence). The CDR3 covers 15 residues. The V segment lost 3 bases and the J segment 5 bases; nucleotides outside the gene matches: 10. Concerning this clonotype: Antigen unknown.

Specimen: blood. This receptor was identified in a girl under 18 with multiple sclerosis. This rearrangement joins TRBV20-1 to TRBJ2-3, with 8 bases matching TRBD1. CDR3 region: CSASANRRGQDTQYF. In DNA, the CDR3 is TGCAGTGCTAGCGCGAACCGCAGGGGGCAAGATACGCAGTATTTT.